Each of the 21 T cell receptor beta chains below was sequenced from the same sample in a study of blood T cell repertoires in COVID-19. Libraries were prepared by immunoSEQ multiplex PCR; TCRdb keeps only in-frame clonotypes and omits some of them. The table has about 30,000 clones, 65% to 85% seen once. Sample: peripheral blood. Every receptor here comes from a man aged 70-80 years with COVID-19, enrolled during active disease.

The chain joins TRBV15 to TRBJ2-7; TRBD2 matches at 7 bases. Germline V gene lookup returns CDR1 LNHNV and CDR2 YYDKDF (reference sequence). V shed 5 bases and J 6 bases; nucleotides not matched to a gene: 13. The CDR3 runs to 15 residues. DNA for the CDR3: TGTGCCACCAGCGTCTATGGGGGAGGGCCCGCCGAGCAGTACTTC. Protein sequence: CATSVYGGGPAEQYF.

The CDR3 coding sequence is TGTGCCAGCAGTTCCCTAGCGGGAGCCGAGCAGTACTTC. Translation: CASSSLAGAEQYF. V gene TRBV6-5 combines with J gene TRBJ2-7; 10 nucleotides agree with TRBD2. Germline values: CDR1 MNHEY, CDR2 SVGAGI. The CDR3 is 13 residues long. The V gene end was trimmed by 4 bases and the J gene end by 6 bases; junction bases not matched to a gene: 3.

This clone was counted between two and nine times. The J gene is TRBJ1-2, the V gene TRBV6-2 or TRBV6-3; 7 bases map to TRBD1. From germline, CDR1 is MNHEY and CDR2 SVGEGT. V lost 2 bases to trimming and J lost 1 base; unmatched junction nucleotides: 7. There are 16 residues in the CDR3. CDR3 region: CASSYHGTAVNYGYTF. The CDR3 region has the DNA TGTGCCAGCAGTTACCACGGGACAGCAGTTAACTATGGCTACACCTTC.

The rearrangement joins TRBV29-1 to TRBJ2-3; no reliable D call. With 3 bases removed from V and 0 bases from J, the gap between germline ends came to 4 bases. This CDR3 contains 12 residues. Germline CDR1 is SQVTM and CDR2 is ANQGSEA. The CDR3 coding sequence is TGCAGCGTTGACGGGAGCACAGATACGCAGTATTTT. It specifies CSVDGSTDTQYF.

The CDR3 DNA reads TGTGCCTGGAGTGTCCCAAACAGGGTTAGCTACACCTTC. This gives the protein CAWSVPNRVSYTF. The J gene is TRBJ1-2, the V gene TRBV30; D might be TRBD1 (6 bases). From germline, CDR1 is GTSNPN and CDR2 SVGIG (reference sequence). The CDR3 contains 13 residues. V shed 0 bases and J shed 9 bases, with 14 bases lying between them.

The chain combines TRBV16 with TRBJ1-2; D possibly corresponds to TRBD1 (6 bases). Between the trimmed V and J ends, which lost 6 bases and 4 bases, there was a span of 15 bases. The CDR3 length is 14 residues. Germline V gene lookup returns CDR1 KGHSY and CDR2 FQNENV. The CDR3 region has the DNA TGTGCCAGCAGTTACTCCCAGGGGATCTATGGCTACACCTTC. This codes for CASSYSQGIYGYTF. The full variable domain, its missing parts supplied by reference TRBV16 and TRBJ1-2, is GEEVAQTPKHLVRGEGQKAKLYCAPIKGHSYVFWYQQVLKNEFKFLISFQNENVFDETGMPKERFSAKCLPNSPCSLEIQATKLEDSAVYFCASSYSQGIYGYTFGSGTRLTVV.

The chain links TRBV7-9 to TRBJ2-3; unclear D gene. The length of the CDR3 is 14 residues. Germline CDR1 is SEHNR and CDR2 is FQNEAQ (reference sequence). Trimming removed 6 bases from V and 5 bases from J, with 15 bases in between. The CDR3 bases are TGTGCCAGCAGACATTCGTCACAAGAAGATACGCAGTATTTT. The encoded protein is CASRHSSQEDTQYF.

This rearrangement joins TRBV2 to TRBJ1-5; 7 bases align to TRBD1. The CDR3 has 15 residues. Germline assignment: CDR1 SNHLY and CDR2 FYNNEI. V dropped 7 bases and J dropped 5; count of bases not matched to a gene: 11. The DNA for the CDR3 is TGTGCCAGCACCGACAGGGTAAATAGGGATCAGCCCCAGCATTTT. This translates into CASTDRVNRDQPQHF.

This rearrangement joins TRBV6-2 or TRBV6-3 to TRBJ1-1; TRBD1 matches 8 bases. The CDR3 consists of 15 residues. Germline CDR1 MNHEY, CDR2 SVGEGT. With 4 bases clipped from V and 5 bases from J, the junction kept 9 bases outside the gene matches. CDR3 sequence (DNA): TGTGCCAGCAGTTGGACCGGACAGGGTGGAACTGAAGCTTTCTTT. This sequence encodes CASSWTGQGGTEAFF.

The V and J genes are TRBV30 and TRBJ2-7; 9 bases are shared with TRBD2. The CDR3 length is 15 residues. Germline CDR1 GTSNPN, CDR2 SVGIG (reference sequence). V was clipped by 4 bases and J by 2 bases; unmatched bases: 9. CDR3 DNA sequence: TGTGCCTGGAAGCGAGAGACTAGCGGAGCCTACGAGCAGTACTTC. Amino acids: CAWKRETSGAYEQYF.

The rearrangement joins TRBV9 to TRBJ1-1; D unclear. Trimming stripped 0 bases from V and 1 base from J, with 7 bases between. In germline, CDR1 is SGDLS, CDR2 YYNGEE. This CDR3 contains 14 residues. This CDR3 reads CASSVVSGNTEAFF. The CDR3, as DNA: TGTGCCAGCAGCGTAGTGAGCGGGAACACTGAAGCTTTCTTT.

The chain employs TRBV28 and TRBJ2-3; TRBD2 matches 7 bases. CDR1 and CDR2 (germline): MDHEN, SYDVKM. This CDR3 region has 17 residues. With 6 bases clipped from V and 7 bases from J, the junction kept 19 bases outside the gene matches. The CDR3 DNA reads TGTGCCAGCAGCCTTTCCTGGGGGGGGAGAGTTACAAATACGCAGTATTTT. It specifies CASSLSWGGRVTNTQYF.

This clone was found once. V gene TRBV4-1 combines with J gene TRBJ1-1, with 12 bases identical to TRBD1. This CDR3 is 13 amino acids long. Germline assignment: CDR1 MGHRA and CDR2 YSYEKL. The trim removed 8 bases at V and 11 bases at J, leaving 9 bases unmatched. The CDR3 loop reads CASQVGQGARAFF. The CDR3 coding sequence is TGCGCCAGCCAGGTGGGACAGGGGGCGCGCGCTTTCTTT.

The chain links TRBV19 to TRBJ1-2; 7 bases match TRBD1. Germline V gene sequence: CDR1 LNHDA, CDR2 SQIVND (reference sequence). The J segment lost 1 base and the V segment lost 3 bases, leaving 8 bases of the junction unmatched. The CDR3 runs 16 residues. This chain's CDR3 is CASSIGGTAINYGYTF. CDR3 nucleotide sequence: TGTGCCAGTAGTATTGGGGGGACAGCGATTAACTATGGCTACACCTTC.

The V and J genes are TRBV12-3 or TRBV12-4 and TRBJ1-2; tentative D call: TRBD1 (6 bases). Trimming removed 6 bases from V and 5 bases from J, with 13 bases in between. This CDR3 region has 13 residues. The CDR3 reads CASRERGFYGYTF. CDR3 bases: TGTGCCAGCAGAGAAAGGGGGTTTTATGGCTACACCTTC.

This chain links TRBV28 with TRBJ2-7; D is perhaps TRBD1 (6 bases). The CDR3 is 14 residues long. Germline V gene lookup returns CDR1 MDHEN and CDR2 SYDVKM. Trimming pared 4 bases from V and 2 bases from J, leaving 12 bases between. The DNA for the CDR3 is TGTGCCAGCAGTTATTCGGACAGTCCCTACGAGCAGTACTTC. Encoded protein: CASSYSDSPYEQYF.

This clone occurred once. This chain connects TRBV10-3 to TRBJ1-6; 8 positions match TRBD1. The V and J ends lost 3 bases and 0 bases, in that order; junction bases with no gene match: 7. The CDR3 contains 18 residues. Germline V gene sequence: CDR1 ENHRY, CDR2 SYGVKD. The CDR3, as DNA: TGTGCCATCAGTGATCCCACAGGGGGGAGCTCCTATAATTCACCCCTCCACTTT. Its translation: CAISDPTGGSSYNSPLHF.

The J gene is TRBJ2-5, the V gene TRBV2; the match to TRBD2 covers 11 bases. V dropped 4 bases and J dropped 3; count of bases not matched to a gene: 4. The CDR3 contains 15 residues. The germline CDR1 and CDR2 sequences are SNHLY and FYNNEI. Here the CDR3 DNA reads TGTGCCAGCAGTGCCCAGGGACTAGCGGAAGAGACCCAGTACTTC. Translating gives CASSAQGLAEETQYF.

The V gene is TRBV9, the J gene TRBJ2-3; 11 nucleotides align to TRBD1. This CDR3 has 14 amino acids. With V trimmed by 2 bases and J by 5 bases, 1 base remained unmatched. In germline, CDR1 is SGDLS, CDR2 YYNGEE. This chain's CDR3 is CASSVGQGVDTQYF. Written as DNA, the CDR3 is TGTGCCAGCAGCGTGGGACAGGGGGTAGATACGCAGTATTTT.

CDR3 sequence: CASGVTGGGGYTEAFF. In DNA, the CDR3 is TGTGCCAGCGGGGTTACAGGGGGCGGAGGGTACACTGAAGCTTTCTTT. The chain joins TRBV28 to TRBJ1-1, with 9 positions matching TRBD1. The CDR3 has 16 amino acids. CDR1 is MDHEN and CDR2 is SYDVKM in the germline V gene. The ends lost 8 bases at V and 3 bases at J; junction bases unmatched: 13.

The chain uses TRBV5-1 and TRBJ1-2, with D maybe TRBD1 (5 bases). The V and J ends lost 0 bases and 6 bases respectively, with 24 bases between them. CDR1 SGHRS and CDR2 YFSETQ come from the germline V gene. This CDR3 has 18 amino acids. CDR3 loop: CASSLEGRGRAQRDGYTF. The CDR3 bases are TGCGCCAGCAGCTTGGAGGGACGAGGGAGGGCACAGAGGGATGGCTACACCTTC.